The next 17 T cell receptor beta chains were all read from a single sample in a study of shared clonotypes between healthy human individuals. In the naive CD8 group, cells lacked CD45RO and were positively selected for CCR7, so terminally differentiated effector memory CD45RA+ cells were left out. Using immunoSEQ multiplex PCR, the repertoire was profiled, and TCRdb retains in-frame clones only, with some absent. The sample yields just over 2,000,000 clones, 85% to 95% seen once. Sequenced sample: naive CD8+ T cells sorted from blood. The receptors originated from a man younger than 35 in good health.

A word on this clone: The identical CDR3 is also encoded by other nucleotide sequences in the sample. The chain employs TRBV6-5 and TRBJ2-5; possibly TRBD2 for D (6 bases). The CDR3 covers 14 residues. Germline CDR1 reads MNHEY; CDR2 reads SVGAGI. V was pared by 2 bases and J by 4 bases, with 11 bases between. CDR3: CASSYTTGVETQYF. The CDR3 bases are TGTGCCAGCAGTTACACGACGGGAGTAGAGACCCAGTACTTC.

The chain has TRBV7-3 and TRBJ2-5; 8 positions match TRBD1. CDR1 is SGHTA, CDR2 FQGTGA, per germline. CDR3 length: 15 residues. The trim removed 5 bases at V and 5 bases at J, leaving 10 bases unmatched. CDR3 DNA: TGTGCCAGCAGCGCAGGGACAGGCCGATGGGAGACCCAGTACTTC. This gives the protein CASSAGTGRWETQYF.

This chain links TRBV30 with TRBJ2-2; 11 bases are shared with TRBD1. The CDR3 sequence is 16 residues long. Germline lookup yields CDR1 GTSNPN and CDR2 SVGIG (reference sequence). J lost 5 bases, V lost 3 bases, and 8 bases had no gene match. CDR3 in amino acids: CAWRGGQGAATGELFF. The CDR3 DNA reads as TGTGCCTGGAGGGGAGGACAGGGGGCAGCAACCGGGGAGCTGTTTTTT.

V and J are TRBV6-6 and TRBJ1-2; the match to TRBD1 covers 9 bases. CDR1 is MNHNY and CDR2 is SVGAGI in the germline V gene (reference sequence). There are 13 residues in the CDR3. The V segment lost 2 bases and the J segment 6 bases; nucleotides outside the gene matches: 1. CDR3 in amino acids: CASSYGTGNGYTF. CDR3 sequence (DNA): TGTGCCAGCAGTTACGGGACAGGGAATGGCTACACCTTC.

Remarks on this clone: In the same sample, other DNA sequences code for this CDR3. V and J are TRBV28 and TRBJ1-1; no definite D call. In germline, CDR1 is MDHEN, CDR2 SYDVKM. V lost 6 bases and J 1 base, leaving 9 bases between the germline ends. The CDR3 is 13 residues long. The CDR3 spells CASSPPGNTEAFF. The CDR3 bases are TGTGCCAGCAGCCCCCCCGGGAACACTGAAGCTTTCTTT. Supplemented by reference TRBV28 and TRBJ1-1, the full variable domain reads DVKVTQSSRYLVKRTGEKVFLECVQDMDHENMFWYRQDPGLGLRLIYFSYDVKMKEKGDIPEGYSVSREKKERFSLILESASTNQTSMYLCASSPPGNTEAFFGQGTRLTVV.

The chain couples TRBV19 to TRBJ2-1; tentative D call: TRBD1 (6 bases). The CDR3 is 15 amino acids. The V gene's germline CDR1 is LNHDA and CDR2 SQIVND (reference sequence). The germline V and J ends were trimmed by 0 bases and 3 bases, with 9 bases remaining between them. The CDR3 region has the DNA TGTGCCAGTAGTATAGAGGACAGAAACTACAATGAGCAGTTCTTC. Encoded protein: CASSIEDRNYNEQFF.

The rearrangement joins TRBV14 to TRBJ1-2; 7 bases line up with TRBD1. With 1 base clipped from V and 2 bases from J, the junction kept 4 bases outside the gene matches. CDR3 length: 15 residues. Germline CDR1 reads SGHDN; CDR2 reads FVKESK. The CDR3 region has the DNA TGTGCCAGCAGCCAAGGACAGGGCTGGAACTATGGCTACACCTTC. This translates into CASSQGQGWNYGYTF.

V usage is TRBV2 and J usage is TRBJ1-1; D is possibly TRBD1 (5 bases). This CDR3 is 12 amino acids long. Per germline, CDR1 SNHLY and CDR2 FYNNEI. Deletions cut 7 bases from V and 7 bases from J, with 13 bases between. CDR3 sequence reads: CASIKGAVEAFF. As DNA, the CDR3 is TGTGCCAGCATTAAAGGGGCCGTTGAAGCTTTCTTT.

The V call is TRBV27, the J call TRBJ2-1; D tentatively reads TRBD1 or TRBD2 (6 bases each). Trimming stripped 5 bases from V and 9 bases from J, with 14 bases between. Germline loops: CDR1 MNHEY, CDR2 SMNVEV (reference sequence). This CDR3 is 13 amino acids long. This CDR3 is CASSQAGGAEQFF. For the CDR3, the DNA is TGTGCCAGCAGTCAAGCCGGGGGCGCTGAGCAGTTCTTC.

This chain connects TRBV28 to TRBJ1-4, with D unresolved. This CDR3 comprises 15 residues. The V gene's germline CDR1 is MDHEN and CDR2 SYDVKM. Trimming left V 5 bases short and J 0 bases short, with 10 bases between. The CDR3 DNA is TGTGCCAGCAGTGCAGACATGCCAACTAATGAAAAACTGTTTTTT. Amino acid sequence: CASSADMPTNEKLFF.

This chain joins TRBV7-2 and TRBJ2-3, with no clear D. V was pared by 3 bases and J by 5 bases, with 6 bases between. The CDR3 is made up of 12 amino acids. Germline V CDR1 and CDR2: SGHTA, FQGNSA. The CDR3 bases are TGTGCCAGCAGCTTCACCGTAGATACGCAGTATTTT. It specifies CASSFTVDTQYF.

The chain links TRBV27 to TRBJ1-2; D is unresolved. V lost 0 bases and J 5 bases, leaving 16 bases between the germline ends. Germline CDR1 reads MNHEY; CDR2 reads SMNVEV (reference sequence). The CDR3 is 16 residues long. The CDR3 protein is CASSLSGRVGFYGYTF. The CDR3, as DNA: TGTGCCAGCAGTTTATCGGGTCGGGTTGGCTTTTATGGCTACACCTTC.

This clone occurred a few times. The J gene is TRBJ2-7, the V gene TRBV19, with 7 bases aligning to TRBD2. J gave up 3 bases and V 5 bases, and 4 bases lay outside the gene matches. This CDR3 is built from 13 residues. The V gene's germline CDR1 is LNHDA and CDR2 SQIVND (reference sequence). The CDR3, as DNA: TGTGCCAGTAGTTGGCAGCGGGACTACGAGCAGTACTTC. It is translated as CASSWQRDYEQYF. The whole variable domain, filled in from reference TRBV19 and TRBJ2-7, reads DGGITQSPKYLFRKEGQNVTLSCEQNLNHDAMYWYRQDPGQGLRLIYYSQIVNDFQKGDIAEGYSVSREKKESFPLTVTSAQKNPTAFYLCASSWQRDYEQYFGPGTRLTVT.

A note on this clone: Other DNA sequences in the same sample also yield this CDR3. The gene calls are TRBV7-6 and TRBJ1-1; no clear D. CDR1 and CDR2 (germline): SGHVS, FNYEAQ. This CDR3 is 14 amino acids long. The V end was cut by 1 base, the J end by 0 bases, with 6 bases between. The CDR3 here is CASSLGGVNTEAFF. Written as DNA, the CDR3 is TGTGCCAGCAGCTTAGGTGGGGTGAACACTGAAGCTTTCTTT.

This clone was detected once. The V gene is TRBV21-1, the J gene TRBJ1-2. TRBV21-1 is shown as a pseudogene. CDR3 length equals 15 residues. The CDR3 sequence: CASSKGRARPYGYTF. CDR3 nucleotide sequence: TGTGCCAGCAGCAAAGGGCGGGCCAGACCCTATGGCTACACCTTC.

The CDR3 DNA follows: TGTGCCAGCAGTGACCCCCTTTGGGGGGGGGCCGTTAGAAATGAGCAGTTCTTC. Protein: CASSDPLWGGAVRNEQFF. This sequence joins TRBV6-1 and TRBJ2-1; D might be TRBD2 (7 bases). Germline CDR1 and CDR2: MNHNS and SASEGT. V lost 3 bases and J lost 7, with 25 bases in between. This CDR3 spans 18 amino acids.

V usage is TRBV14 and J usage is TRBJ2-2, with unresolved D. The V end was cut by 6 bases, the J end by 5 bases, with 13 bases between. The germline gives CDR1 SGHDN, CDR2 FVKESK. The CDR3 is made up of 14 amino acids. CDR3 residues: CASSLLLYTGELFF. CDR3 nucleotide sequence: TGTGCCAGCAGTCTCCTACTGTATACCGGGGAGCTGTTTTTT. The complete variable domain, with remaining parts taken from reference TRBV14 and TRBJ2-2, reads EAGVTQFPSHSVIEKGQTVTLRCDPISGHDNLYWYRRVMGKEIKFLLHFVKESKQDESGMPNNRFLAERTGGTYSTLKVQPAELEDSGVYFCASSLLLYTGELFFGEGSRLTVL.